One sample yielded the 31 T cell receptor beta chains listed below, sequenced in a study of regulatory T cells in long-lasting Graves disease (dated by TCRdb to the early 2020s). What the time point label conveys for this sample: newly diagnosed GD, antithyroid drugs for less than 3 months. For both TCR sequencing and RNA sequencing, RNA was extracted from PBMCs using TRIzol. Preparation of the library involved multiplex PCR. TCRdb records Illumina HiSeq 4000 as the sequencer. CDR3 regions were amplified by Arm-PCR with iRepertoire HTBI primers to construct TCR beta libraries. TCRdb reworked the public reads: Q25 trimming with fastp, MiXCR clone assembly, productive beta chains retained. Merged by CDR3 protein, the rows form single entries marked with the most common genes and DNA. The sample table records some 250,000 distinct CDR3 sequences; 15% to 20% of these occur just once. The ten largest clones capture 14% of the sample.

A further study also used this sample, focusing on T cells in Graves' hyperthyroidism and ophthalmopathy.

Sequenced here: peripheral blood mononuclear cells (PBMCs), sampled at new diagnosis, from a patient treated with antithyroid drugs. The source is a woman between 25 and 40 years old with Graves disease. Donor details come from another sample of the same person, matched by shared clones.

In this sample, this clonotype turned up many times. This chain connects TRBV12-3 or TRBV12-4 to TRBJ2-1, with 10 bases that match TRBD2. The CDR3 has 19 residues. Unmatched junction bases numbered 11, after V lost 3 bases and J lost 0 bases. The CDR3 DNA reads as TGTGCCAGCAGTTTGGTGGGACTAGCGAGTTGGAGCTCCTACAATGAGCAGTTCTTC. This encodes CASSLVGLASWSSYNEQFF.

This clonotype was seen ten or more times. The chain couples TRBV7-2 to TRBJ1-4; 8 nucleotides match TRBD1. CDR3 length equals 13 residues. Germline CDR1 is SGHTA and CDR2 is FQGNSA. Trimming cost V 5 bases and J 6 bases; bases outside gene matches: 2. This CDR3 reads CASSLQGDEKLFF. CDR3 bases: TGTGCCAGCAGCCTACAGGGGGATGAAAAACTGTTTTTT.

The sample holds many counts of this clonotype. The chain joins TRBV5-1 to TRBJ1-2; tentatively, D is TRBD1 (5 bases). V lost 3 bases and J 4 bases, leaving 10 bases between the germline ends. The CDR3 covers 13 residues. Per the germline V gene, CDR1 is SGHRS and CDR2 is YFSETQ. The CDR3 spells CASSSGPSYGYTF. For the CDR3, the DNA is TGCGCCAGCAGCTCGGGACCGAGCTATGGCTACACCTTC.

There are many counts of this clonotype. This chain joins TRBV7-2 and TRBJ1-3, with D uncertain. The CDR3 is made up of 16 amino acids. Trimming pared 1 base from V and 1 base from J, leaving 11 bases between. CDR1 is SGHTA, CDR2 FQGNSA, per germline. The CDR3 sequence is CASSLGPVASGNTIYF. CDR3 coding DNA: TGTGCCAGCAGCTTAGGTCCTGTCGCGTCTGGAAACACCATATATTTT.

This clonotype was counted many times. The V and J genes are TRBV2 and TRBJ1-6, with D possibly TRBD1 on 6 matching bases. Between the trimmed V and J ends, which lost 6 bases and 7 bases, there was a span of 16 bases. The CDR3 runs 15 residues. Germline-derived CDR1 and CDR2 are SNHLY and FYNNEI. As DNA, the CDR3 is TGTGCCAGCAGCCAAGAGCGGGGGCTGAATTCACCCCTCCACTTT. This gives the protein CASSQERGLNSPLHF.

Ten or more counts support this clonotype. The chain combines TRBV5-1 with TRBJ1-5; D ambiguous. The V and J ends lost 0 bases and 2 bases respectively, with 9 bases between them. Per germline, CDR1 SGHRS and CDR2 YFSETQ. The CDR3 length is 15 residues. DNA of the CDR3: TGCGCCAGCAGCTTGGAGTACGGGGGCAATCAGCCCCAGCATTTT. It yields the protein CASSLEYGGNQPQHF. Combining the CDR3 with reference TRBV5-1 and TRBJ1-5 gives the whole variable domain KAGVTQTPRYLIKTRGQQVTLSCSPISGHRSVSWYQQTPGQGLQFLFEYFSETQRNKGNFPGRFSGRQFSNSRSEMNVSTLELGDSALYLCASSLEYGGNQPQHFGDGTRLSIL.

This clonotype was counted at least ten times. The gene calls are TRBV20-1 and TRBJ1-1; D is perhaps TRBD1 (5 bases). V was clipped by 3 bases and J by 1 base, with 9 bases between them. The germline V gene has CDR1 DFQATT and CDR2 SNEGSKA (reference sequence). The CDR3 has 13 amino acids. The CDR3 region has the DNA TGCAGTGCTAGTCCCGACAGGAACACTGAAGCTTTCTTT. Translated, it gives CSASPDRNTEAFF.

This clonotype was counted many times. The chain links TRBV6-1 to TRBJ1-2; the D is unclear. CDR1 is MNHNS and CDR2 is SASEGT in the germline V gene. V dropped 0 bases and J dropped 6 bases, with 14 bases sitting between them. This CDR3 comprises 15 residues. CDR3 loop: CASSEARAAPDGYTF. In nucleotides, the CDR3 is TGTGCCAGCAGTGAAGCGCGGGCAGCCCCCGATGGCTACACCTTC.

This clonotype occurred many times. This sequence joins TRBV7-6 and TRBJ2-3; 7 bases are a match to TRBD2. This CDR3 comprises 14 residues. Trimming removed 4 bases from V and 1 base from J; junction bases left unmatched: 2. Germline-derived CDR1 and CDR2 are SGHVS and FNYEAQ. CDR3 protein: CASSWGGGTDTQYF. DNA for the CDR3: TGTGCCAGCAGCTGGGGGGGAGGCACAGATACGCAGTATTTT.

This clonotype was detected ten times or more. This chain uses TRBV3-1 with TRBJ2-3; tentative D call: TRBD2 (6 bases). The V end lost 4 bases, the J end lost 2 bases, and 16 bases lay between the germline ends. Germline CDR1 is LGHDT and CDR2 is YNNKEL (reference sequence). The length of the CDR3 is 16 residues. The CDR3 DNA sequence: TGTGCCAGCAGCCCAAGAAGACTAGGCTCCACAGATACGCAGTATTTT. It yields the protein CASSPRRLGSTDTQYF.

Many counts were recorded for this clonotype. This sequence joins TRBV6-1 and TRBJ1-1; D perhaps matches TRBD1 (5 bases). Trimming stripped 6 bases from V and 7 bases from J, with 15 bases between. The CDR3 totals 13 residues. CDR1 is MNHNS, CDR2 SASEGT, per germline. In nucleotides, the CDR3 is TGTGCCAGCAGCCGGGGGGGGGTGCTTGAAGCTTTCTTT. Protein product: CASSRGGVLEAFF.

This clonotype has a count of ten or more. The chain carries TRBV27 and TRBJ2-7; D may be TRBD1 (5 bases). V was cut by 5 bases and J by 0 bases, with 17 bases left in between. The CDR3 covers 16 residues. CDR1 MNHEY and CDR2 SMNVEV come from the germline V gene (reference sequence). CDR3 bases: TGTGCCAGCAGTCTCTCCGGGCAGGGCCGCTCCTACGAGCAGTACTTC. It encodes CASSLSGQGRSYEQYF.

This clonotype was observed at least ten times. This chain links TRBV3-1 with TRBJ1-5; no clear D. Germline values: CDR1 LGHDT, CDR2 YNNKEL (reference sequence). The CDR3 extends over 13 amino acids. V lost 4 bases, J lost 5 bases, and 9 bases lay in between. The CDR3 bases are TGTGCCAGCAGCCCTTTAGGCGATCAGCCCCAGCATTTT. Its protein product is CASSPLGDQPQHF.

This clonotype was counted at least ten times. The V and J genes are TRBV5-1 and TRBJ2-3, with a tentative D call TRBD1 (5 bases). The CDR3 is 14 amino acids. Trimming took 0 bases from V and 7 from J, leaving 12 bases between them. Germline V gene sequence: CDR1 SGHRS, CDR2 YFSETQ. The CDR3 loop reads CASSLGQPANTQYF. For the CDR3, the DNA is TGCGCCAGCAGCTTGGGACAGCCAGCGAATACGCAGTATTTT. The variable domain in full, completed from reference TRBV5-1 and TRBJ2-3, reads KAGVTQTPRYLIKTRGQQVTLSCSPISGHRSVSWYQQTPGQGLQFLFEYFSETQRNKGNFPGRFSGRQFSNSRSEMNVSTLELGDSALYLCASSLGQPANTQYFGPGTRLTVL.

This clonotype was seen ten or more times. The chain couples TRBV7-2 to TRBJ2-1, with TRBD2 matching 10 bases. CDR1 SGHTA and CDR2 FQGNSA come from the germline V gene. This CDR3 contains 18 residues. The junction had 16 bases not matched to a gene; V was cut back by 5 bases and J by 6 bases. Here the CDR3 reads CASSQRAAGGPFRNEQFF. The CDR3 DNA reads as TGTGCCAGCAGCCAGAGGGCAGCGGGGGGGCCCTTCCGCAATGAGCAGTTCTTC.

This clonotype was observed many times. This chain links TRBV5-1 with TRBJ2-3, with 7 bases lining up with TRBD1. V lost 4 bases to trimming and J lost 4 bases; unmatched junction nucleotides: 21. Looked up from germline, CDR1 is SGHRS and CDR2 is YFSETQ. The CDR3 spans 19 residues. The CDR3 DNA sequence: TGCGCCAGCAGCCGCACCCAACAGGGGCAGTCTTGGGCCCCAGATACGCAGTATTTT. Its protein is CASSRTQQGQSWAPDTQYF.

About this clonotype itself: A far larger clone is a single base away, which makes a read error likely. The rearrangement uses TRBV20-1 and TRBJ1-2; D possibly corresponds to TRBD1 (6 bases). The CDR3 is 14 residues long. The V gene's germline CDR1 is DFQATT and CDR2 SNEGSKA (reference sequence). Here the CDR3 DNA reads TGCAGCGTGGGGGCAATGGGCCATAACTATGGCTACACCTTC. Translating gives CSVGAMGHNYGYTF.

This clonotype was seen at least ten times. The gene calls are TRBV12-3 or TRBV12-4 and TRBJ1-1, with a weak D call TRBD1 (5 bases). Trimming shortened V by 7 bases and J by 4 bases, and 13 bases separated the two germline ends. The CDR3 sequence is 13 residues long. CDR3 sequence: CASIGLGGTEAFF. The CDR3 nucleotides are TGTGCCAGCATTGGGCTCGGGGGCACTGAAGCTTTCTTT.

The V and J genes are TRBV4-2 and TRBJ2-7; 7 positions agree with TRBD2. The V gene end was trimmed by 5 bases and the J gene end by 6 bases; junction bases not matched to a gene: 4. The CDR3 is made up of 12 amino acids. The germline gives CDR1 LGHNA, CDR2 YNFKEQ. In nucleotides, the CDR3 is TGTGCCAGCAGCTTAGCGGGTCGCGAGCAGTACTTC. Protein: CASSLAGREQYF.

The chain uses TRBV7-9 and TRBJ1-2; D unresolved. CDR1 is SEHNR and CDR2 is FQNEAQ in the germline V gene (reference sequence). Trimming took off 4 bases at V and 2 bases at J, with 17 bases between the two ends. The CDR3 is 16 residues long. The CDR3 is CASSSYLDESNYGYTF. Here the CDR3 DNA reads TGTGCCAGCAGCTCATACTTGGACGAGTCCAACTATGGCTACACCTTC.

The V and J genes are TRBV6-2 or TRBV6-3 and TRBJ2-5, with 8 positions matching TRBD2. The CDR3 covers 16 residues. Trimming cost V 0 bases and J 1 base; bases outside gene matches: 4. Germline values: CDR1 MNHEY, CDR2 SVGEGT. The CDR3 DNA reads TGTGCCAGCAGTTACTCTCCCAGCGGGGGCCAAGAGACCCAGTACTTC. Translated: CASSYSPSGGQETQYF.

Regarding this clonotype: This may be a read error, as it is one base from a much larger clone. The gene calls are TRBV6-1 and TRBJ2-1; tentatively, D is TRBD1 (6 bases). V gave up 10 bases and J gave up 7 bases, with 17 bases separating them. Germline lookup yields CDR1 MNHNS and CDR2 SASEGT. CDR3 length: 13 residues. CDR3 bases: TGTGCCATCACACAGGGAAATGGAAATGAGCAGTTCTTC. It specifies CAITQGNGNEQFF.

The chain is built from TRBV30 and TRBJ1-1; perhaps TRBD1 as D (6 bases). CDR1 and CDR2 (germline): GTSNPN, SVGIG (reference sequence). The V end lost 3 bases, the J end lost 5 bases, and 16 bases lay between the germline ends. The CDR3 contains 14 residues. The CDR3 DNA sequence: TGTGCCTGGAGGAAAGCGGGACACAGGACTGAAGCTTTCTTT. This gives the protein CAWRKAGHRTEAFF.

This clonotype was observed many times. The V and J genes are TRBV11-2 and TRBJ2-1; D possibly matches TRBD1 or TRBD2 (5 bases each). CDR1 and CDR2 (germline): SGHAT, FQNNGV. The CDR3 totals 16 residues. V lost 6 bases and J 7 bases, leaving 22 bases between the germline ends. The CDR3 protein is CASRSLRGRTWNEQFF. CDR3 nucleotide sequence: TGTGCCAGCAGATCTCTCCGGGGCCGAACCTGGAATGAGCAGTTCTTC.

This clonotype was observed many times. The CDR3, as DNA: TGTGCCAGCAGACCGGGACAGGCGGCCACTGAAGCTTTCTTT. Translation gives CASRPGQAATEAFF. The chain couples TRBV6-1 to TRBJ1-1, with TRBD1 matching 8 bases. Unmatched junction bases numbered 7, after V lost 6 bases and J lost 4 bases. This CDR3 has 14 amino acids. Germline V gene lookup returns CDR1 MNHNS and CDR2 SASEGT.

The sample holds many counts of this clonotype. V and J are TRBV5-1 and TRBJ2-7, with D perhaps TRBD2 (7 bases). The CDR3 has 16 residues. V lost 4 bases to trimming and J lost 4 bases, with 21 bases between them. CDR1 is SGHRS and CDR2 is YFSETQ in the germline V gene. CDR3 bases: TGCGCCAGCAGCGGGGGCTTAGCGGGCAGTTCTTACGAGCAGTACTTC. Translating it yields CASSGGLAGSSYEQYF.

The table lists this clonotype with many counts. The chain joins TRBV11-2 to TRBJ1-6, with no clear D. Germline CDR1 SGHAT, CDR2 FQNNGV. Trimming removed 1 base at V and 10 bases at J, with 11 bases between. The CDR3 length is 14 residues. CDR3: CASSLVLGGSPLHF. The CDR3 nucleotides read TGTGCCAGCAGCTTAGTGCTGGGTGGCTCACCCCTCCACTTT.

Notes on this clonotype: This may be a read error, as it is one base from a much larger clone. Given the absence of the conserved phenylalanine or tryptophan at the CDR3 end, a read error is likely. This chain links TRBV18 with TRBJ1-2, with D unclear. The CDR3 spans 15 residues. Germline lookup yields CDR1 KGHSH and CDR2 LQKENI. V was shortened by 3 bases and J by 8 bases, with 19 bases between the two germline ends. For the CDR3, the DNA is TGTGCCAGCTCACCCGAAGTAGGGCCTAGGTTGGGCTACACCTTG. Amino acids: CASSPEVGPRLGYTL.

The sample holds a few counts of this clonotype. J is TRBJ2-5 and V is TRBV20-1; D gene unclear. Germline V lookup: CDR1 DFQATT, CDR2 SNEGSKA (reference sequence). V was cut by 1 base and J by 3 bases, with 9 bases left in between. This CDR3 has 13 amino acids. The CDR3 sequence is CSARARYKETQYF. CDR3 DNA: TGCAGTGCTAGAGCCAGGTACAAAGAGACCCAGTACTTC.

This clonotype was detected many times. V gene TRBV7-9 combines with J gene TRBJ1-2, with D unclear. CDR1 is SEHNR and CDR2 is FQNEAQ in the germline V gene (reference sequence). CDR3 length: 16 residues. With 1 base removed from V and 2 bases from J, the gap between germline ends came to 14 bases. The CDR3 spells CASSLGPGRTNYGYTF. Here the CDR3 DNA reads TGTGCCAGCAGCTTAGGTCCCGGACGCACGAACTATGGCTACACCTTC.

Only a few counts were recorded for this clonotype. This chain uses TRBV4-1 with TRBJ2-3, with TRBD2 identical over 12 bases. This CDR3 spans 19 amino acids. The J segment lost 6 bases and the V segment lost 4 bases, leaving 17 bases of the junction unmatched. Germline V gene data show CDR1 as MGHRA and CDR2 as YSYEKL. The CDR3 DNA reads as TGCGCCAGCAGCCTAAGACTAGCGGGGGTTCAACCCCGTTGGGATACGCAGTATTTT. Translated, it gives CASSLRLAGVQPRWDTQYF.